These 14 T cell receptor beta chains were all obtained from the same sample, sequenced in a study of shared clonotypes between healthy human individuals. Generated by immunoSEQ multiplex PCR, the TCRdb table keeps only in-frame clones and is missing some. Seen here are more than 500,000 clones, approximately 95% observed once, and the top ten hold 0.11%. Only CD45RO-negative cells positively selected for CCR7 counted as naive CD8 cells, so terminally differentiated effector memory CD45RA+ cells were excluded. The source material was naive CD8+ T cells sorted from blood. Receptors were obtained from a woman in her twenties or thirties in good health.

The V gene is TRBV27, the J gene TRBJ1-1, with TRBD1 matching over 8 bases. CDR3 length: 13 amino acids. In germline, CDR1 is MNHEY, CDR2 SMNVEV (reference sequence). With V trimmed by 2 bases and J by 10 bases, 6 bases remained unmatched. The CDR3 nucleotides are TGTGCCAGCAGTTTAAAAACCGGGACAGGAGCTTTCTTT. Translation: CASSLKTGTGAFF.

The V call is TRBV19, the J call TRBJ1-5; a possible D gene is TRBD1 (5 bases). Trimming stripped 11 bases from V and 1 base from J, with 12 bases between. This CDR3 is 13 amino acids long. Germline V lookup: CDR1 LNHDA, CDR2 SQIVND (reference sequence). The CDR3 protein is CAGGWDSNQPQHF. The DNA for the CDR3 is TGTGCCGGGGGGTGGGACAGCAATCAGCCCCAGCATTTT. The variable domain in full, with the rest retrieved from reference TRBV19 and TRBJ1-5, is DGGITQSPKYLFRKEGQNVTLSCEQNLNHDAMYWYRQDPGQGLRLIYYSQIVNDFQKGDIAEGYSVSREKKESFPLTVTSAQKNPTAFYLCAGGWDSNQPQHFGDGTRLSIL.

The CDR3 coding sequence is TGTGCCAGCAGTCCCCCACTAGATACGCAGTATTTT. This codes for CASSPPLDTQYF. The chain carries TRBV27 and TRBJ2-3; D is unclear. The germline V and J ends were trimmed by 5 bases and 5 bases, with 8 bases remaining between them. CDR3 length equals 12 residues. Germline V gene lookup returns CDR1 MNHEY and CDR2 SMNVEV (reference sequence).

This rearrangement joins TRBV27 to TRBJ2-7; 11 bases map to TRBD2. The CDR3 length is 18 residues. CDR1 MNHEY and CDR2 SMNVEV come from the germline V gene (reference sequence). V lost 1 base to trimming and J lost 2 bases; unmatched junction nucleotides: 10. CDR3 protein: CASSLLWERLAGTYEQYF. Written as DNA, the CDR3 is TGTGCCAGCAGTTTATTATGGGAAAGACTAGCGGGAACCTACGAGCAGTACTTC.

This sequence joins TRBV9 and TRBJ2-7, with 7 nucleotides matching TRBD2. Looked up from germline, CDR1 is SGDLS and CDR2 is YYNGEE. The CDR3 runs 15 residues. The V segment lost 0 bases and the J segment 0 bases; nucleotides outside the gene matches: 3. The CDR3 spells CASSVAAGVSYEQYF. The DNA for the CDR3 is TGTGCCAGCAGCGTAGCTGCGGGGGTCTCCTACGAGCAGTACTTC.

The V call is TRBV2, the J call TRBJ2-7; 9 bases fit TRBD1. Germline lookup yields CDR1 SNHLY and CDR2 FYNNEI. The CDR3 extends over 15 amino acids. V was pared by 4 bases and J by 0 bases, with 4 bases of the junction left unmatched. CDR3 coding DNA: TGTGCCAGCAGTGTGGACAGGGGAAGCTCCTACGAGCAGTACTTC. It yields the protein CASSVDRGSSYEQYF.

The V and J genes are TRBV27 and TRBJ2-1, with 9 bases lining up with TRBD1. Germline trimming cut 2 bases from V and 1 base from J; bases unmatched to any gene: 3. CDR3 length: 16 residues. Germline V gives CDR1 MNHEY, CDR2 SMNVEV (reference sequence). CDR3 loop: CASSLMGTGSYNEQFF. The CDR3 region has the DNA TGTGCCAGCAGTTTAATGGGGACAGGGTCCTACAATGAGCAGTTCTTC.

V and J are TRBV29-1 and TRBJ1-2, with D possibly being TRBD1 (5 bases). This CDR3 region has 10 residues. Trimming took off 6 bases at V and 8 bases at J, with 10 bases between the two ends. CDR1 is SQVTM and CDR2 is ANQGSEA in the germline V gene. The CDR3 region is CSVRERGYTF. The CDR3 DNA reads as TGCAGCGTCAGGGAACGCGGCTACACCTTC.

The rearrangement links TRBV5-8 to TRBJ1-1; D remains unclear. CDR1 is SGHTS, CDR2 YDEGEE, per germline. V was clipped by 1 base and J by 6 bases, with 10 bases between them. The length of the CDR3 is 13 residues. CDR3 loop: CASSLFTGAEAFF. CDR3 bases: TGTGCCAGCAGCTTGTTCACCGGGGCTGAAGCTTTCTTT.

The chain links TRBV11-2 to TRBJ2-1, with D unclear. Trimming took off 1 base at V and 2 bases at J, with 12 bases between the two ends. The CDR3 totals 16 residues. Germline CDR1 SGHAT, CDR2 FQNNGV. The CDR3 nucleotides read TGTGCCAGCAGCTTAGGTGGAAATCACCCCTACAATGAGCAGTTCTTC. Amino acids: CASSLGGNHPYNEQFF.

The genes are TRBV27 and TRBJ1-5, with 7 nucleotides matching TRBD1. V gave up 4 bases and J gave up 5 bases; unmatched junction bases: 8. Germline CDR1 MNHEY, CDR2 SMNVEV (reference sequence). The CDR3 is 15 residues long. The DNA for the CDR3 is TGTGCCAGCAGTTCGAAGGGGGCGGTGTATCAGCCCCAGCATTTT. Translation gives CASSSKGAVYQPQHF.

The chain employs TRBV7-9 and TRBJ1-1; D call uncertain. The germline CDR1 and CDR2 sequences are SEHNR and FQNEAQ (reference sequence). The CDR3 is made up of 13 amino acids. Trimming stripped 5 bases from V and 1 base from J, with 8 bases between. The CDR3 spells CASSRDGNTEAFF. The CDR3 DNA is TGTGCCAGCAGCAGAGACGGGAACACTGAAGCTTTCTTT.

This chain uses TRBV11-2 with TRBJ2-7; possibly TRBD2 for D (6 bases). V was trimmed by 6 bases and J by 0 bases, leaving 18 bases between them. The CDR3 has 16 residues. Germline loops: CDR1 SGHAT, CDR2 FQNNGV. CDR3 residues: CASSSLLGEDSYEQYF. The CDR3 DNA follows: TGTGCCAGCAGTTCACTACTCGGGGAGGACTCCTACGAGCAGTACTTC.

This chain connects TRBV9 to TRBJ2-7, with 9 positions matching TRBD2. The CDR3 contains 15 residues. V lost 1 base to trimming and J lost 0 bases; unmatched junction nucleotides: 2. Per germline, CDR1 SGDLS and CDR2 YYNGEE. CDR3: CASSVRAGGSYEQYF. In nucleotides, the CDR3 is TGTGCCAGCAGCGTACGAGCGGGAGGCTCCTACGAGCAGTACTTC.